The 16 T cell receptor beta chains below come from one sample, sequenced in a study of blood T cells in healthy people across ages. A second about 6 to 11 cycle PCR used barcoded and J-beta primers. Each CDR3 protein is one row after TCRdb ran MiXCR on the 5' RACE reads. The sample shows 1.5 million to 2 million distinct CDR3 sequences, 40% to 55% of them seen only once. The specimen was blood. The receptors were sampled from a woman in her thirties or forties in good health.

J is TRBJ2-5 and V is TRBV2; 11 nucleotides line up with TRBD2. V was clipped by 0 bases and J by 5 bases; unmatched bases: 5. The CDR3 length is 16 residues. Germline-derived CDR1 and CDR2 are SNHLY and FYNNEI. The CDR3: CASSEASGGARETQYF. The DNA of the CDR3 is TGTGCCAGCAGTGAAGCTAGCGGGGGGGCACGCGAGACCCAGTACTTC.

In its sample, this clonotype was seen a few times. This chain joins TRBV7-2 and TRBJ1-2; no definite D call. This CDR3 comprises 16 residues. V dropped 5 bases and J dropped 3 bases, with 19 bases sitting between them. Germline CDR1 is SGHTA and CDR2 is FQGNSA. CDR3 amino acids: CASSPRLTGFDYGYTF. DNA of the CDR3: TGTGCCAGCAGCCCTAGGCTAACCGGGTTCGACTATGGCTACACCTTC.

V usage is TRBV20-1 and J usage is TRBJ1-6; 8 bases align to TRBD1. The germline gives CDR1 DFQATT, CDR2 SNEGSKA (reference sequence). Losses at the gene ends were 0 bases for V and 4 bases for J; bases not matched to a gene: 8. This CDR3 region has 17 residues. CDR3 DNA sequence: TGCAGTGCTAGAGATGCCGGACAGGGCAATTATAATTCACCCCTCCACTTT. Its translation: CSARDAGQGNYNSPLHF.

In its sample, this clonotype was seen a few times. The V and J genes are TRBV20-1 and TRBJ2-4, with 10 bases lining up with TRBD1. J was trimmed by 10 bases and V by 6 bases; bases with no gene match: 6. From germline, CDR1 is DFQATT and CDR2 SNEGSKA (reference sequence). The CDR3 spans 12 residues. The DNA of the CDR3 is TGCAGTGCCCCGGGACAGGGGAGAATTCAGTACTTC. Its protein product is CSAPGQGRIQYF.

V usage is TRBV6-2 or TRBV6-3 and J usage is TRBJ2-5; TRBD2 agrees at 8 bases. The tail of the sequence fits TRBJ2-7 better, so the J call may be wrong. The length of the CDR3 is 15 residues. Germline CDR1 reads MNHEY; CDR2 reads SVGEGT. The CDR3 loop reads CASTAGGPDINEQYF. As DNA, the CDR3 is TGTGCCAGCACCGCGGGGGGCCCGGATATTAACGAGCAGTACTTC.

This clonotype was found once. This chain uses TRBV24-1 with TRBJ2-1, with D unclear. The germline V gene encodes CDR1 KGHDR and CDR2 SFDVKD. This CDR3 is 18 amino acids long. Trimming pared 1 base from V and 3 bases from J, leaving 18 bases between. The DNA for the CDR3 is TGTGCCACCAGTGATTTAACCCATAGCAGAAACTTCTACAATGAGCAGTTCTTC. Translating it yields CATSDLTHSRNFYNEQFF.

V usage is TRBV10-3 and J usage is TRBJ2-1; D not resolved. V was shortened by 0 bases and J by 3 bases, with 9 bases between the two germline ends. The CDR3 totals 15 residues. The V gene's germline CDR1 is ENHRY and CDR2 SYGVKD. CDR3 nucleotide sequence: TGTGCCATCAGTGAGTCTGGCGGTTACTACAATGAGCAGTTCTTC. Residues: CAISESGGYYNEQFF.

This clonotype was seen more than once but under ten times. The chain combines TRBV12-3 or TRBV12-4 with TRBJ2-5; 9 bases are a match to TRBD1. The CDR3 is 15 amino acids. Trimming at V came to 6 bases and at J to 4 bases, leaving 9 bases not matched to a gene. The CDR3 protein is CASSPRDRALETQYF. The CDR3 nucleotides read TGTGCCAGCAGCCCCCGGGACAGGGCTCTAGAGACCCAGTACTTC.

The chain carries TRBV4-2 and TRBJ2-3; D gene uncertain. V shed 1 base and J shed 4 bases, with 6 bases lying between them. This CDR3 is 13 amino acids long. Germline lookup yields CDR1 LGHNA and CDR2 YNFKEQ. CDR3 protein: CASSQGWSDTQYF. DNA of the CDR3: TGTGCCAGCAGCCAAGGGTGGTCAGATACGCAGTATTTT.

The V and J genes are TRBV9 and TRBJ1-2; D call uncertain. CDR1 SGDLS and CDR2 YYNGEE come from the germline V gene. The CDR3 has 15 amino acids. V lost 3 bases to trimming and J lost 7 bases, with 19 bases between them. The CDR3, as DNA: TGTGCCAGCAGCGACCGTCAACAGATCACGGTTGGCTACACCTTC. Its protein product is CASSDRQQITVGYTF.

The CDR3 sequence: CSGSRDPSTDTQYF. CDR3 nucleotides: TGCAGCGGAAGCAGAGACCCTAGCACAGATACGCAGTATTTT. The J gene is TRBJ2-3, the V gene TRBV29-1; D unresolved. In germline, CDR1 is SQVTM, CDR2 ANQGSEA. CDR3 length: 14 amino acids. Trimming stripped 7 bases from V and 0 bases from J, with 14 bases between.

This clonotype was recorded a few times. The chain employs TRBV20-1 and TRBJ2-7; D may be TRBD1 (5 bases). Germline CDR1 DFQATT, CDR2 SNEGSKA (reference sequence). The CDR3 sequence is 14 residues long. V gave up 1 base and J gave up 0 bases, with 10 bases separating them. For the CDR3, the DNA is TGCAGTGCTAGAGCAGGGAAAACCTCCTACGAGCAGTACTTC. It is translated as CSARAGKTSYEQYF.

V gene TRBV13 combines with J gene TRBJ2-7, with D hard to call. Germline V gene sequence: CDR1 PRHDT, CDR2 FYEKMQ (reference sequence). Trimming took off 6 bases at V and 1 base at J, with 16 bases between the two ends. The CDR3 has 15 amino acids. The CDR3 loop reads CASSQETVRSYEQYF. As DNA, the CDR3 is TGTGCCAGCAGTCAAGAAACGGTTCGATCCTACGAGCAGTACTTC.

This chain links TRBV5-1 with TRBJ2-7; D is unclear. This CDR3 is 16 amino acids long. Trimming removed 9 bases from V and 3 bases from J, with 25 bases in between. Germline lookup yields CDR1 SGHRS and CDR2 YFSETQ. CDR3 DNA: TGCGCCATTACTGGACGGAAGAGATCTTCACTCTACGAGCAGTACTTC. Translated: CAITGRKRSSLYEQYF.

This clonotype was counted a few times. The chain is built from TRBV4-2 and TRBJ2-7; D is unresolved. The better agreement between TRBJ2-5 and the DNA end casts doubt on the J call. The CDR3 is made up of 14 amino acids. The V gene's germline CDR1 is LGHNA and CDR2 YNFKEQ. The CDR3 protein is CASSQDSFSETQYF. The CDR3 DNA sequence: TGTGCCAGCAGCCAAGATTCCTTTTCGGAGACCCAGTACTTC.

V and J are TRBV20-1 and TRBJ2-1; D might be TRBD2 (6 bases). TRBJ2-7 matches the DNA end more closely, so the J call is doubtful. The CDR3 consists of 13 residues. Germline loops: CDR1 DFQATT, CDR2 SNEGSKA (reference sequence). The CDR3 is CSAWTNGAHEQYF. CDR3 in DNA: TGCAGTGCCTGGACTAACGGGGCCCACGAGCAGTACTTC.